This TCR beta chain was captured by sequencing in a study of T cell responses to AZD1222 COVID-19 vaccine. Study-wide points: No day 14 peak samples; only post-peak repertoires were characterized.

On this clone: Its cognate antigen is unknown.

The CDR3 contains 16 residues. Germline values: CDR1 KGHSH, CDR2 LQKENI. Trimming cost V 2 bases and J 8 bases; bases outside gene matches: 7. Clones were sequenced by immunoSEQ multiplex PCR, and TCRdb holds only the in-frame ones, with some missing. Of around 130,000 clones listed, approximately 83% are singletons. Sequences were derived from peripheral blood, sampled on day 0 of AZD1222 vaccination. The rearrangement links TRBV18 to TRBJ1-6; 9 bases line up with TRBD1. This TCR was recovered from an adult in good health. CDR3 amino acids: CASSPFQGQGDSPLHF. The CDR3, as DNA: TGTGCCAGCTCACCATTCCAGGGACAGGGCGATTCACCCCTCCACTTT. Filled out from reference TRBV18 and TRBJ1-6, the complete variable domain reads NAGVMQNPRHLVRRRGQEARLRCSPMKGHSHVYWYRQLPEEGLKFMVYLQKENIIDESGMPKERFSAEFPKEGPSILRIQQVVRGDSAAYFCASSPFQGQGDSPLHFGNGTRLTVT.